The clone carrying this T cell receptor (beta chain) was recorded at least ten times. This sample is drawn from a study of T cells after yellow fever vaccination. Germline V gene sequence: CDR1 SGHKS, CDR2 YYEKEE (reference sequence). Losses at the gene ends were 3 bases for V and 5 bases for J; bases not matched to a gene: 0. The CDR3 is made up of 13 amino acids. The study made its TCR cDNA through 5'RACE template switching. That step introduced a universal primer site along with UMIs. TCRdb used MiXCR to reprocess the 5' RACE reads, holding one entry per CDR3 protein. The data contain approximately 85,000 distinct CDR3 sequences, 13% of them singletons. Broader study findings: It was a small share of clonotypes that appeared in both CD4 and CD8 compartments.

This TCR was recovered from a man younger than 35 who received the YFV17D yellow fever vaccine. The sequences come from CD8+ T cells not binding an NS4B(214-222) dextramer, sorted from PBMCs, collected roughly 20 days after the first yellow fever vaccination. The rearrangement joins TRBV5-5 to TRBJ2-2, with TRBD1 identical over 8 bases. In DNA, the CDR3 is TGTGCCAGCAGCTGGACAGGGACCGGGGAGCTGTTTTTT. It codes for CASSWTGTGELFF. Supplemented by reference TRBV5-5 and TRBJ2-2, the full variable domain reads DAGVTQSPTHLIKTRGQQVTLRCSPISGHKSVSWYQQVLGQGPQFIFQYYEKEERGRGNFPDRFSARQFPNYSSELNVNALLLGDSALYLCASSWTGTGELFFGEGSRLTVL.